The following is a T cell receptor beta chain sequence with its context. The record originates from a study of blood T cell repertoires in COVID-19. J lost 8 bases, V lost 8 bases, and 8 bases had no gene match. From germline, CDR1 is KGHSH and CDR2 LQKENI. This CDR3 comprises 12 residues. This table comes from immunoSEQ multiplex PCR, and its TCRdb copy is limited to in-frame clones, with some not included. The sample contains 100,000 to 150,000 clones, around 85% of which appear only once. The chain uses TRBV18 and TRBJ1-2; 7 nucleotides align to TRBD1. This receptor was obtained from a man younger than 45 with COVID-19, enrolled during active disease. The sample consisted of peripheral blood. The CDR3 nucleotides read TGTGCCAGCCTCACAGGGGAACGAGGCTACACCTTC. Translating gives CASLTGERGYTF.